This T cell receptor (beta chain) was identified in a study of cytotoxic CD8 clonotypes in ibrutinib-treated CLL. At the level of the study: Productive templates averaged approximately 260,000 per sample, and productive rearrangements 94,082.

General study findings and limits: Clonality went up at the time of ibrutinib response, stayed stable in sustained remission, and later dropped back toward its baseline level at progression. Baseline clonality exceeded age-matched healthy donors and tracked circulating CD8+ T-cell counts.

The CDR3 is 15 residues long. V gave up 6 bases and J gave up 0 bases, with 12 bases separating them. Germline CDR1 and CDR2: KGHSH and LQKENI. Some clones are missing from TCRdb's copy, which holds only in-frame ones; the method was immunoSEQ multiplex PCR. This table holds 110,000 to 150,000 clones, 76% found once. Of note for this clone: Antigen unknown.

V and J are TRBV18 and TRBJ2-1; tentative D call: TRBD2 (5 bases). Specimen: PBMCs, collected after 24 months of ibrutinib treatment. The sequence was collected from a human donor with chronic lymphocytic leukemia. CDR3 sequence: CASSPPGSSYNEQFF. As DNA, the CDR3 is TGTGCCAGCTCCCCCCCGGGGAGCTCCTACAATGAGCAGTTCTTC.